This T cell receptor (beta chain) derives from a study of OX40 agonist ivuxolimab in advanced cancers. The repertoire was sequenced with immunoSEQ multiplex PCR; TCRdb's copy has only in-frame clones and lacks some. The sample shows 75,000 to 95,000 clones, roughly 85% of them seen only once. Unmatched junction bases numbered 3, after V lost 1 base and J lost 3 bases. The CDR3 is 15 residues long. Germline CDR1 SGHVS, CDR2 FQNEAQ. The chain couples TRBV7-8 to TRBJ1-5, with 7 nucleotides matching TRBD1. The sequence came from an adult with an advanced solid tumor such as melanoma, head and neck, liver or kidney cancer. Sequencing was performed on CD4+ or CD8+ T cells sorted from blood, taken in a trial of the OX40 agonist ivuxolimab. The CDR3 region has the DNA TGTGCCAGCAGCTTAGATGGGACAGTCAATCAGCCCCAGCATTTT. Translation: CASSLDGTVNQPQHF.